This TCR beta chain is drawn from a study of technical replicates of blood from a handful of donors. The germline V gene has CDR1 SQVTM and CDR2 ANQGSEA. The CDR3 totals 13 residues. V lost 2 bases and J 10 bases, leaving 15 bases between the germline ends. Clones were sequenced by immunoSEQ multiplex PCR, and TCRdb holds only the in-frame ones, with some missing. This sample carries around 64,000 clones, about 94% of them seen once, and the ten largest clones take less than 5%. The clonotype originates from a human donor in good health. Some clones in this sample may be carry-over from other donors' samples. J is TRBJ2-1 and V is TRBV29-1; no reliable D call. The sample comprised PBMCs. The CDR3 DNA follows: TGCAGCGTTGAACAGCGAGCCCAAGGAGAGCAGTTCTTC. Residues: CSVEQRAQGEQFF.